The rows below give T cell receptor beta chains drawn from one sample of a study of regulatory T cells in long-lasting Graves disease. TCRdb itself ran the multiplex PCR reads through MiXCR, one entry per CDR3 protein. The top ten hold around 25% of the sample, which has under 700,000 distinct CDR3 sequences, more than 15% seen once. This sample was also put to use in a study of T cells in Graves' hyperthyroidism and ophthalmopathy.

Sequenced here: peripheral blood mononuclear cells (PBMCs), sampled at new diagnosis, from a patient treated with antithyroid drugs. The source of these receptors is a woman aged 35-65 years with Graves disease. The CDR3 runs from the conserved cysteine through the conserved F or W. D genes are given only for firm matches. The size of a clone is reported for some rows only, either as once, few or many, or as a class for expanded clones.

j_gene,v_gene,abundance,d_gene,CDR3nt,CDR3aa
TRBJ2-7,TRBV10-3,many,-,TGTGCCATCAGTGAGTCGACGGTTTCTGACAGCTCCTACGAGCAGTACTTC,CAISESTVSDSSYEQYF
TRBJ1-1,TRBV27,many,-,TGTGCCAGCAGCCGAGGAAGTCTTACATACTCCGGGAACACTGAAGCTTTCTTT,CASSRGSLTYSGNTEAFF
TRBJ2-7,TRBV7-9,-,-,TGTGCCAGCAGCGGTTTGGGGGACCGGAGGTTCAACGAGCAGTACTTC,CASSGLGDRRFNEQYF
TRBJ1-6,TRBV6-1,few,TRBD1,TGTGCCAGCAGTGAACAACAGGGGAATTCACCCCGCCACTTT,CASSEQQGNSPRHF
TRBJ2-3,TRBV20-1,many,TRBD2,TGCAGTGCTAGAGATCGACTAGCAGTAGATACGCAGTATTTT,CSARDRLAVDTQYF
TRBJ1-3,TRBV6-1,many,-,TGTGCCAGCAGTCGAGGGGTCTGGGGAAACACCATATATTTT,CASSRGVWGNTIYF
TRBJ2-1,TRBV6-2/TRBV6-3,many,-,TGTGCCAGCAGTTATTGGTTCGATGACGGCAATGAGCAGTTCTTC,CASSYWFDDGNEQFF
TRBJ2-1,TRBV2,many,TRBD2,TGTGCCGGATCTAGCGGGGGGGCCGGGGAGCAGTTCTTC,CAGSSGGAGEQFF
TRBJ1-1,TRBV28,-,-,TGTGCCAGCAGACTACAGGGAGAGGGAAGGTCCACTGAAGCTTTCTTT,CASRLQGEGRSTEAFF
TRBJ2-3,TRBV3-1,many,-,TGTGCCAGCAGCCAATCGAGGGTGGATACGCAGTATTTT,CASSQSRVDTQYF
TRBJ2-3,TRBV6-1,many,-,TGTGCCAGCAGTGAAGGTTACAGGTCCTACACAGATACGCAGTATTTT,CASSEGYRSYTDTQYF
TRBJ1-1,TRBV19,few,-,TGTGCCAGTAGCTGGGCACCGGACACTGAAGCTTTCTTT,CASSWAPDTEAFF
TRBJ2-2,TRBV15,-,-,TGTGCCACCAGCAGGTTGGGGGGCAGCGCCGGGGAGCTGTTTTTT,CATSRLGGSAGELFF
TRBJ2-2,TRBV2,many,-,TGTGCCATTTCCGCGGGGGCGTTGAATTCCGGGGAGCTGTTTTTT,CAISAGALNSGELFF
TRBJ2-3,TRBV12-3/TRBV12-4,few,TRBD2,TGTGCCAGCAGCTGGACTAGCGGGGGGCCCCGGGGTACGCAGTATTTT,CASSWTSGGPRGTQYF
TRBJ1-1,TRBV28,-,-,TGTGCCAGCAGTTTTTCATGGGACATTGGTGAAGCTTTCTTT,CASSFSWDIGEAFF
TRBJ1-1,TRBV11-1,-,-,TGTGCCAGCAGTGAAGGAACTGAAGCTCTCTTT,CASSEGTEALF
TRBJ2-2,TRBV9,few,TRBD1,TGTGCCAGCAGCGTACGTTGGTTGACAGGGGGCCCCGGGGAGCTGTTTTTT,CASSVRWLTGGPGELFF
TRBJ1-4,TRBV6-2/TRBV6-3,few,-,TGTGCCAGCAGTTACTACTCCGCTACTAATGAAAAACTGTTTTTT,CASSYYSATNEKLFF
TRBJ2-5,TRBV7-9,few,-,TGTGCCAGCAGCTCAGGGATCGCGGAGACCCAGTACTTC,CASSSGIAETQYF
TRBJ2-5,TRBV12-3/TRBV12-4,many,-,TGTGCCAGCAGTTCCGGCAGGGGTGTGACCCAGTACTTC,CASSSGRGVTQYF
TRBJ2-5,TRBV7-9,few,TRBD1,TGTGCCAGCAGCATCCGGGACAGGGTTGAGACCCAGTACTTC,CASSIRDRVETQYF
TRBJ2-5,TRBV11-2,many,TRBD1,TGTGCCAGCAGCCCCAGAGTCGACAGGGTAGAGACCCAGTACTTC,CASSPRVDRVETQYF
TRBJ2-2,TRBV7-9,-,-,TGTGCCAGCAGCTTAGTCACACCGAACACCGGGGAGCTGTTTTTT,CASSLVTPNTGELFF
TRBJ1-4,TRBV18,few,TRBD1,TGTGCCAGCAGGGGGCGCGGGGATGAAAAACTGTTTTTT,CASRGRGDEKLFF
TRBJ2-1,TRBV12-3/TRBV12-4,many,TRBD2,TGTGCCAGCAGCTTAGGGCTAGCGGGGGGTAATGAGCAGTTCTTC,CASSLGLAGGNEQFF
TRBJ1-1,TRBV18,many,TRBD1,TGTGCCAGCTCACCTGTAGGGACAGGGTCGGACACTGAAGCTTTCTTT,CASSPVGTGSDTEAFF
TRBJ1-1,TRBV10-3,many,-,TGTGCCATCAGTACCGGGAGGGTAGGGACTGAAGCTTTCTTT,CAISTGRVGTEAFF
TRBJ2-7,TRBV20-1,-,TRBD1,TGCAGTGCTACCGGGACAGACTACGAGCAGTACTTC,CSATGTDYEQYF
TRBJ1-2,TRBV6-1,-,-,TGTGCCAGCACTCCGAGGGAGAGGGTCTATGGCTACACCTTC,CASTPRERVYGYTF
TRBJ1-1,TRBV29-1,few,-,TGCAGCGTTGAAGAACAGGAAGGCACTGAAGCTTTCTTT,CSVEEQEGTEAFF
TRBJ1-6,TRBV19,-,-,TGTGCCAGTAGTATAGGCGCAGGGGTTAATTCACCCCTCCACTTT,CASSIGAGVNSPLHF
TRBJ1-1,TRBV4-1,few,TRBD1,TGCGCCAGCAGGAGGACAGGGTGGGGAAACACTGAAGCTTTCTTT,CASRRTGWGNTEAFF
TRBJ2-5,TRBV20-1,many,-,TGCAGTGCTAGAGAGTGGCCCCTGGACGGGACCCAGTACTTC,CSAREWPLDGTQYF
TRBJ2-5,TRBV9,many,-,TGTGCCAGCAGCGCTAGGTCCGGGACGGATCGGGCCCAGTACTTC,CASSARSGTDRAQYF
TRBJ2-7,TRBV2,-,TRBD2,TGTGCCAGCACCGGGGGGGGGGCCGAGCAGTACTTC,CASTGGGAEQYF
TRBJ1-1,TRBV6-1,-,-,TGTGCCAGCAGTCCCGGGACAACATCCGACACTGAAGCTTTCTTT,CASSPGTTSDTEAFF
TRBJ2-5,TRBV12-3/TRBV12-4,few,-,TGTGCCAGCAGTCCCTGGGGGGCCGAGGAGACCCAGTACTTC,CASSPWGAEETQYF
TRBJ1-2,TRBV19,-,TRBD1,TGTGCCAGTAGTATCACCTCCGGGACAGTCTCCGGCTACACCTTC,CASSITSGTVSGYTF
TRBJ2-4,TRBV5-1,few,-,TGCGCCAGCAGCTTGGCCGGGGTAAGGGGGGACATTCAGTACTTC,CASSLAGVRGDIQYF
TRBJ1-5,TRBV6-5,-,-,TGTGCCGGCAGTTCCCTCGAGGGGCAGCCCCAGCATTTT,CAGSSLEGQPQHF
TRBJ1-1,TRBV7-3,many,-,TGTGCCAGCAGCCAAGCCGCGAACACTGAAGCTTTCTTT,CASSQAANTEAFF
TRBJ2-3,TRBV20-1,many,TRBD2,TGCAGTGCCAAGACTAGCGGGGGGACCACAGATACGCAGTATTTT,CSAKTSGGTTDTQYF